This T cell receptor (beta chain) was captured by sequencing in a study of T cells expressing NK-cell markers (dated by TCRdb to the early 2020s). With respect to the entire study: About eight donors provided sorted CD3+CD56+NKG2C+, CD3+CD56+NKG2C- and CD3+CD56-NKG2C+ T-cell subsets, whose TCR beta-chain repertoires were profiled. Of the eight sequenced donors, seven were found to be HCMV-seropositive and one was found to be HCMV-seronegative. All eight donors whose samples were sequenced were randomly selected healthy volunteers, three of them men and five women. Libraries were sequenced as 2 x 150 bp reads on Illumina HiSeq 2000/2500, MiSeq or NextSeq.

Study-wide conclusions, independent of this receptor: Those dominant clonotypes were again the most abundant among CD3+CD56-NKG2C+ cells in several donors, at about 25-60.1%. In roughly 6 donors, the dominant CD3+CD56+NKG2C+ clonotypes were among the top 10 CD8+ clonotypes and accounted for about 1.0-8% of CD8+ T cells. It remained unclear whether the expanded NKG2C-expressing T cell clones were specific for HCMV antigens.

Comments on this clonotype: Its target antigen remains unknown.

Sequencing relied on an Illumina HiSeq 2000. TCR beta cDNA libraries were prepared using 5'RACE template switching, which introduced a universal primer site and unique molecular identifiers. Synthesis of cDNA was primed from the TCR beta constant segment and was followed by two consecutive PCR amplification steps. The study's processing was this. MIGEC handled demultiplexing of the reads and grouping by UMI, while MiTCR was used to assemble and quantify clonotypes. To exclude erroneous sequences, any TCR cDNA sequence not supported by at least two reads was discarded. Downstream repertoire analysis used the tcR package, and clonotypes were matched across fractions by CDR3 nucleotide sequence plus V segment. VDJmatch was used to annotate antigen specificity against VDJdb, with one amino acid substitution in CDR3 permitted. TCRdb reprocessed the reads into one record per CDR3 protein sequence, lacking DNA. For this entry, the V and J calls and clone size follow TCRdb and not the study's own pipeline. The sample table includes roughly 430,000 distinct CDR3 sequences. The ten largest account for 7.3% of the sample.

CDR1 and CDR2, per the germline V gene, are SGHRS and YFSETQ. From cysteine to phenylalanine, the CDR3 is 14 amino acids long. Only the protein is on record. HCMV serostatus was determined by detecting HCMV-specific IgG in serum with a commercial ELISA kit. Ficoll density gradient centrifugation was used to isolate peripheral blood mononuclear cells from blood. The sequence was collected from a woman between 18 and 70 years old in good health. The sample was blood T cells: a sorted CD56 or NKG2C T cell subset, CD4+ or CD8+ T cells, or bulk PBMC T cells (not recorded which). Recombination joined TRBV5-1 with TRBJ1-4. The CDR3 protein is CASSSTSTNEKLFF.